The rows below give T cell receptor beta chains drawn from one sample of a study of cytomegalovirus exposure and HLA in healthy donors. Measured with immunoSEQ multiplex PCR; TCRdb has only the in-frame clones, and not every one. The table includes 200,000 or so clones, roughly 84% detected once. The sequenced material came from PBMCs. Source of these receptors: a boy between 10 and 17 years old in good health and CMV-seronegative. The CDR3 runs from the conserved cysteine through the conserved F or W. The order of the fields is D gene, clone size, V gene, J gene, CDR3 DNA, CDR3 protein. D genes are given only for firm matches. Where a row states a size, it is once, few, many or the class of an expanded clone; other rows omit it.

D: NA
size: NA
V: TRBV9
J: TRBJ2-3
DNA: TGTGCCAGCAGCGTAGCTGGGGGCGGGAGAAGCGATACGCAGTATTTT
CDR3: CASSVAGGGRSDTQYF

D: NA
size: few
V: TRBV4-1
J: TRBJ1-1
DNA: TGCGCCAGCAGCCGCCTGACAGGTCTGAACACTGAAGCTTTCTTT
CDR3: CASSRLTGLNTEAFF

D: TRBD1
size: NA
V: TRBV19
J: TRBJ1-5
DNA: TGTGCCAGTATCCCGGGACAGGGGATTGATCAGCCCCAGCATTTT
CDR3: CASIPGQGIDQPQHF

D: TRBD1
size: NA
V: TRBV29-1
J: TRBJ1-1
DNA: TGCAGCGTTTCCCTTCGACAGGGCGGCGCTGAAGCTTTCTTT
CDR3: CSVSLRQGGAEAFF

D: NA
size: NA
V: TRBV2
J: TRBJ1-4
DNA: TGTGCCAGCAGTACCCCAGGGGACGGGCCCTCACTGTTTTTT
CDR3: CASSTPGDGPSLFF

D: NA
size: few
V: TRBV2
J: TRBJ1-2
DNA: TGTGCCAGCAGTGACGGGGGGCGGCACGGGGGCTACACCTTC
CDR3: CASSDGGRHGGYTF

D: NA
size: once
V: TRBV10-3
J: TRBJ2-3
DNA: TGTGCCATCAGTGACTCGGGGTCCACAGATACGCAGTATTTT
CDR3: CAISDSGSTDTQYF

D: TRBD2
size: NA
V: TRBV2
J: TRBJ2-5
DNA: TGTGCCAGCAGTAGCGGGGGGGCCTCCCAAGAGACCCAGTACTTC
CDR3: CASSSGGASQETQYF

D: NA
size: NA
V: TRBV7-2
J: TRBJ1-4
DNA: TGTGCCAGCAGCTTAACGGTTGCAACTAATGAAAAACTGTTTTTT
CDR3: CASSLTVATNEKLFF

D: TRBD1
size: NA
V: TRBV7-3
J: TRBJ1-1
DNA: TGTGCCAGCAGCCGACAGGGGGAAACCAAAGCTTTCTTT
CDR3: CASSRQGETKAFF

D: NA
size: few
V: TRBV6-5
J: TRBJ2-1
DNA: TGTGCCAGCAGTTACACCGGGAATGAGCAGTTCTTC
CDR3: CASSYTGNEQFF

D: TRBD1
size: NA
V: TRBV5-4
J: TRBJ2-3
DNA: TGTGCCAGCAGCTCCGGACAGGGACGGACAGATACGCAGTATTTT
CDR3: CASSSGQGRTDTQYF

D: NA
size: NA
V: TRBV5-1
J: TRBJ2-2
DNA: TGCGCCAGCAGCTTTGAGAAATCCGGGGAGCTGTTTTTT
CDR3: CASSFEKSGELFF

D: TRBD2
size: NA
V: TRBV5-4
J: TRBJ2-1
DNA: TGTGCCAGCAGCTTGACTAGCGGGAGTTACAATGAGCAGTTCTTC
CDR3: CASSLTSGSYNEQFF

D: NA
size: NA
V: TRBV9
J: TRBJ1-2
DNA: TGTGCCAGCAGCGTGGGTTCGGGGGACCTCTATGGCTACACCTTC
CDR3: CASSVGSGDLYGYTF

D: NA
size: NA
V: TRBV7-3
J: TRBJ2-3
DNA: TGTGCCAGCAGCTTAATAGGGGGTGGCACAGATACGCAGTATTTT
CDR3: CASSLIGGGTDTQYF

D: TRBD2
size: NA
V: TRBV29-1
J: TRBJ2-3
DNA: TGCAGCGTTGTCTTAGCGGGGTCAGATACGCAGTATTTT
CDR3: CSVVLAGSDTQYF

D: NA
size: NA
V: TRBV27
J: TRBJ2-7
DNA: TGTGCCAGCCAGGATTCCAGGGCCGTCGAGTACTTC
CDR3: CASQDSRAVEYF

D: NA
size: few
V: TRBV4-3
J: TRBJ1-6
DNA: TGCGCCAGCAGCCAAGTTCGGACAGCCTATAATTCACCCCTCCACTTT
CDR3: CASSQVRTAYNSPLHF

D: TRBD2
size: NA
V: TRBV7-2
J: TRBJ2-1
DNA: TGTGCCAACTTAGCGGGTGGTAATGAGCAGTTCTTC
CDR3: CANLAGGNEQFF

D: TRBD1
size: NA
V: TRBV6-6
J: TRBJ1-2
DNA: TGTGCCAGCAGCAGGACAGGGACTAAGGGCTACACCTTC
CDR3: CASSRTGTKGYTF

D: NA
size: NA
V: TRBV28
J: TRBJ1-5
DNA: TGTGCCAGCAGCCCGGGGAGGGATCCCAATCAGCCCCAGCATTTT
CDR3: CASSPGRDPNQPQHF

D: TRBD2
size: few
V: TRBV9
J: TRBJ2-3
DNA: TGTGCCAGCAGCGTAGAAGGGAGGGGAGCAGATACGCAGTATTTT
CDR3: CASSVEGRGADTQYF

D: TRBD2
size: NA
V: TRBV9
J: TRBJ2-1
DNA: TGTGCCAGCAGCGCTAGCGGGGGAGACAATGAGCAGTTCTTC
CDR3: CASSASGGDNEQFF

D: NA
size: NA
V: TRBV6-1
J: TRBJ1-2
DNA: TGTGCCAGCAGTCAAGGAGGCGGTTTCACAGGCGTAAGCGGCTACACCTTC
CDR3: CASSQGGGFTGVSGYTF

D: TRBD1
size: NA
V: TRBV19
J: TRBJ2-1
DNA: TGTGCCAGTAGTATCCGGGACAGGAATAACAATGAGCAGTTCTTC
CDR3: CASSIRDRNNNEQFF

D: TRBD1
size: NA
V: TRBV30
J: TRBJ1-1
DNA: TGTGCCTGGAGTCCTCGGACAGGGCGTCCCACTGAAGCTTTCTTT
CDR3: CAWSPRTGRPTEAFF

D: TRBD1
size: NA
V: TRBV7-2
J: TRBJ1-6
DNA: TGTGCCAGCAGCCGAGAGGTAGGGACAGGGCCTTCACCCCTCCACTTT
CDR3: CASSREVGTGPSPLHF

D: NA
size: NA
V: TRBV6-4
J: TRBJ1-2
DNA: TGTGCCAGCAGTGATGGTCCCGGACAGAGCTATGGCTACACCTTC
CDR3: CASSDGPGQSYGYTF

D: NA
size: NA
V: TRBV5-6
J: TRBJ2-7
DNA: TGTGCCAGCAGCTTTTACGAGCGGTTCTCCGAGCAGTACTTC
CDR3: CASSFYERFSEQYF

D: TRBD1
size: NA
V: TRBV30
J: TRBJ1-4
DNA: TGTGCCTGGAATGGACGGGCAGGGGGTGAAAAACTGTTTTTT
CDR3: CAWNGRAGGEKLFF

D: NA
size: NA
V: TRBV19
J: TRBJ1-2
DNA: TGTGCCACCGAGGGCTACACCTTC
CDR3: CATEGYTF

D: TRBD1
size: NA
V: TRBV5-1
J: TRBJ1-1
DNA: TGCGCCAGCAGCCCTCGACAGGGGCGGACTGAAGCTTTCTTT
CDR3: CASSPRQGRTEAFF

D: TRBD1
size: NA
V: TRBV5-1
J: TRBJ1-1
DNA: TGCGCCAGCAGCGACGGACTGGGGACAGGGGCCGGGACTGAAGCTTTCTTT
CDR3: CASSDGLGTGAGTEAFF

D: TRBD2
size: NA
V: TRBV4-2
J: TRBJ2-5
DNA: TGTGCCAGCAGCTGGACTAGCGGGGACAAAGAGACCCAGTACTTC
CDR3: CASSWTSGDKETQYF

D: TRBD1
size: NA
V: TRBV4-2
J: TRBJ2-5
DNA: TGTGCCAGCAGCCAAGATAACCGACAGGGACAAGCTCTGTACTTC
CDR3: CASSQDNRQGQALYF

D: NA
size: NA
V: TRBV7-9
J: TRBJ2-2
DNA: TGTGCCAGCAGCTACGGACAGCTCTCGGGGGAGCTGTTTTTT
CDR3: CASSYGQLSGELFF

D: NA
size: NA
V: TRBV19
J: TRBJ1-4
DNA: TGTGCCAGCAGTGCCTACGGACCCAGCGGAGAAAAACTGTTTTTT
CDR3: CASSAYGPSGEKLFF

D: NA
size: NA
V: TRBV6-5
J: TRBJ1-1
DNA: TGTGCCAGCAGCGAAGCAGGGGCCACTGAAGCTTTCTTT
CDR3: CASSEAGATEAFF

D: TRBD1
size: few
V: TRBV7-8
J: TRBJ1-2
DNA: TGTGCCAGCAGCTTAAACCGACAGGGGGTCGACTATGGCTACACCTTC
CDR3: CASSLNRQGVDYGYTF